This T cell receptor (beta chain) was captured by sequencing in a study of blood T cell repertoires in COVID-19. Whole-study context: Samples came from the United States, Italy and Spain, spanning acute and convalescent COVID-19. PBMCs, B-cell-depleted T cells, or T cells were the source of the cDNA or gDNA that made up the material.

Per the authors' pipeline: For nucleated cells, counts were estimated from reference gene primer amplification. Generated by immunoSEQ multiplex PCR, the TCRdb table keeps only in-frame clones and is missing some. V and J calls and clone size are given by that table; D and trimming were obtained from the DNA. The data contain about 8,800 clones, approximately 81% of them seen just once; the ten biggest clones take up around 9.6%. CDR3 length: 14 amino acids. Germline lookup yields CDR1 LGHNA and CDR2 YNFKEQ. Germline trimming cut 4 bases from V and 5 bases from J; bases unmatched to any gene: 7. The receptor comes from a human donor in a cohort sampled during active COVID-19. The rearrangement joins TRBV4-2 to TRBJ2-7, with TRBD1 matching over 8 bases. The sequenced sample was peripheral blood. Here the CDR3 reads CASSLDRGRDEQYF. CDR3 nucleotide sequence: TGTGCCAGCAGCCTAGACAGGGGTAGGGACGAGCAGTACTTC.